Reported below is one T cell receptor (beta chain). Its specificity is not known. PCR primers comprised 60 Vbeta and 13 Jbeta primers. Original methodology: About 9.9 million shared chains were among tens of millions of unique TCR beta chains counted in a later analysis. Profiled with immunoSEQ multiplex PCR; TCRdb holds only in-frame clones, not every one. That table gives V, J and clone size, and the DNA gave D and trimming. This sample's table reports 130,000 to 150,000 clones. With 4 bases clipped from V and 3 bases from J, the junction kept 6 bases outside the gene matches. Germline CDR1 MGHRA, CDR2 YSYEKL. CDR3 length: 15 residues. This sample is part of a study of cytomegalovirus exposure and HLA in healthy donors. Study at large: A preliminary data release comprised tens of millions of unique TCRs obtained from HLA-typed donors.

Findings and limits, study-wide: CMV serostatus alone was available as immune exposure information. Using a false discovery rate of 0.05, a later analysis showed that 15,000 to 20,000 TCR beta sequences were associated with HLA alleles.

The chain combines TRBV4-1 with TRBJ1-1, with 9 nucleotides matching TRBD1. This TCR derives from a male donor in good health and CMV-seronegative. The sample was PBMCs. The CDR3 loop is CASSLQGAGDTEAFF. The CDR3 DNA reads TGCGCCAGCAGCCTACAGGGGGCTGGGGACACTGAAGCTTTCTTT.